This T cell receptor (beta chain) was retrieved from a study of cytomegalovirus exposure and HLA in healthy donors. General study results and limits: TCR beta sequences numbering around 15,000 were associated with HLA alleles at 0.05 false discovery rate in a later analysis.

For this clone: What it binds is not known. One junction end does not reproduce the germline sequence, and a read error may be involved.

The PCR employed 60 Vbeta primers together with 13 Jbeta primers. Profiling relied on immunoSEQ multiplex PCR, and the TCRdb table lists in-frame clones only, not all of them. The repertoire holds about 140,000 clones, with 9.7% as singletons. The sample was PBMCs. This TCR was sampled from a man aged 50-59 years in good health and CMV-seronegative.

CDR3 DNA: TGTGCCAGCAGCCGGGGACTAGCGGGAGCGGTAAAGGTCTTC. This gives the protein CASSRGLAGAVKVF. The chain uses TRBV7-3 and TRBJ2-1, with TRBD2 matching 14 bases. Germline values: CDR1 SGHTA, CDR2 FQGTGA. The CDR3 spans 14 residues.